This T cell receptor beta chain originates from a study of response to subunit inactivated influenza vaccine. Study-level findings and limits: Authors suggested few new T cells are recruited by each seasonal influenza vaccination.

Germline lookup yields CDR1 MNHNS and CDR2 SASEGT. The CDR3 length is 13 residues. Trimming removed 6 bases at V and 3 bases at J, with 11 bases between. As for this clonotype: Its antigen is not identified.

From the RT-PCR reads, TCRdb called clonotypes with MiXCR, one entry per CDR3 protein. The sample has 300,000 to 350,000 distinct CDR3 sequences; roughly a fifth are singletons. The receptor comes from a man between 50 and 75 years old who received an inactivated influenza vaccine. The sequencing used PBMCs from blood, collected about 20 months after vaccination. The V gene is TRBV6-1, the J gene TRBJ1-1; unclear D gene. The CDR3 coding sequence is TGTGCCAGCAGGATAGATCGGGACACTGAAGCTTTCTTT. It specifies CASRIDRDTEAFF.